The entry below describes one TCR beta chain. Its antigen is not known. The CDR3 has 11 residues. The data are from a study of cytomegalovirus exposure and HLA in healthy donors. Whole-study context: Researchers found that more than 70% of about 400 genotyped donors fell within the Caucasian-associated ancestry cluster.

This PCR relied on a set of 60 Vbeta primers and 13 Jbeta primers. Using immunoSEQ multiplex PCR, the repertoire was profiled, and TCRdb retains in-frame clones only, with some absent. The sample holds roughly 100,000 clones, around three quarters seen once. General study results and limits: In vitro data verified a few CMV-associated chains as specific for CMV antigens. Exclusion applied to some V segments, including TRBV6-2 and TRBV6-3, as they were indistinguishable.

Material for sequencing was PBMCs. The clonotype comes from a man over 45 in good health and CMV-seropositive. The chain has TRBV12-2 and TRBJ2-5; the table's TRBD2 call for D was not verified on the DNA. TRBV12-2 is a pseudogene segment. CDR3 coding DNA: TGTGCAAGTCGCAGCCGGGAGACCCAGTACTTC. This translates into CASRSRETQYF.